The 27 T cell receptor beta chains reported below all come from one sample, sequenced in a study of blood T cell repertoires in COVID-19. The table came from immunoSEQ multiplex PCR; TCRdb's copy has only in-frame clones and leaves some out. The top ten hold roughly 4.9% of the sample, which has roughly 250,000 clones, approximately 82% seen once. The sequencing input was peripheral blood. The receptors stem from an elderly woman with active or convalescent COVID-19.

There are a few counts of this clone. The chain recombines TRBV7-9 with TRBJ2-2; the D is unclear. The CDR3 length is 13 residues. Trimming took 5 bases from V and 6 from J, leaving 10 bases between them. In germline, CDR1 is SEHNR, CDR2 FQNEAQ (reference sequence). CDR3 bases: TGTGCCAGCAGCGAGACGGCGGCCGGGGAGCTGTTTTTT. Encoded protein: CASSETAAGELFF. Complete variable domain (other parts from reference TRBV7-9 and TRBJ2-2): DTGVSQNPRHKITKRGQNVTFRCDPISEHNRLYWYRQTLGQGPEFLTYFQNEAQLEKSRLLSDRFSAERPKGSFSTLEIQRTEQGDSAMYLCASSETAAGELFFGEGSRLTVL.

The chain recombines TRBV29-1 with TRBJ1-1; tentatively, D is TRBD1 (5 bases). Germline CDR1 and CDR2: SQVTM and ANQGSEA. V lost 7 bases and J lost 5, with 17 bases in between. The CDR3 has 13 amino acids. In DNA, the CDR3 is TGCAGCGCCGGCCGGGACGGGGGAACTGAAGCTTTCTTT. Its protein product is CSAGRDGGTEAFF.

V usage is TRBV5-1 and J usage is TRBJ2-5; D is unclear. Germline V gives CDR1 SGHRS, CDR2 YFSETQ. V was clipped by 1 base and J by 5 bases, with 9 bases between them. The CDR3 contains 13 residues. CDR3 region: CASSLSSYETQYF. CDR3 sequence (DNA): TGCGCCAGCAGCTTGAGCTCCTACGAGACCCAGTACTTC.

The chain couples TRBV2 to TRBJ1-1; 12 bases are a match to TRBD1. The junction had 2 bases not matched to a gene; V was cut back by 4 bases and J by 11 bases. The CDR3 length is 12 residues. Per germline, CDR1 SNHLY and CDR2 FYNNEI. CDR3 residues: CASSGGTGGAFF. In DNA form, the CDR3 reads TGTGCCAGCAGTGGAGGGACAGGGGGCGCTTTCTTT.

V and J are TRBV11-2 and TRBJ1-5; D is possibly TRBD1 (6 bases). Trimming took off 1 base at V and 2 bases at J, with 6 bases between the two ends. The CDR3 is 14 amino acids. Germline CDR1 SGHAT, CDR2 FQNNGV. DNA for the CDR3: TGTGCCAGCAGCTTAGGACAGGGCAATCAGCCCCAGCATTTT. Protein product: CASSLGQGNQPQHF.

For this clone: Germline and junction disagree at one end, which may indicate a read error. The chain carries TRBV6-1 and TRBJ2-3, with 9 bases aligning to TRBD2. The V gene's germline CDR1 is MNHNS and CDR2 SASEGT. This CDR3 region has 16 residues. The CDR3 sequence is CASREGLAGGTDTQYF. CDR3 DNA sequence: TGTGCCAGCAGGGAAGGATTAGCGGGAGGCACAGATACGCAGTATTTT.

The chain employs TRBV28 and TRBJ1-5; no definite D call. The CDR3 spans 15 residues. Germline V CDR1 and CDR2: MDHEN, SYDVKM. Trimming took off 4 bases at V and 2 bases at J, with 12 bases between the two ends. The CDR3 loop is CASSSAQRRNQPQHF. CDR3 DNA sequence: TGTGCCAGCAGTTCGGCTCAGCGGCGCAATCAGCCCCAGCATTTT. The whole variable domain, filled in from reference TRBV28 and TRBJ1-5, reads DVKVTQSSRYLVKRTGEKVFLECVQDMDHENMFWYRQDPGLGLRLIYFSYDVKMKEKGDIPEGYSVSREKKERFSLILESASTNQTSMYLCASSSAQRRNQPQHFGDGTRLSIL.

This sequence joins TRBV21-1 and TRBJ2-1; the D call TRBD1 from the table was never checked on the DNA. TRBV21-1 is a pseudogene segment. The length of the CDR3 is 16 residues. The CDR3 loop reads CASSIRQMRAYNEQFF. CDR3 DNA sequence: TGTGCCAGCAGCATTCGACAGATGAGAGCTTACAATGAGCAGTTCTTC.

The rearrangement uses TRBV29-1 and TRBJ1-1; possibly TRBD1 for D (5 bases). The CDR3 is 12 amino acids. Per germline, CDR1 SQVTM and CDR2 ANQGSEA. The germline V and J ends were trimmed by 4 bases and 5 bases, with 11 bases remaining between them. CDR3 region: CSVVPGGTEAFF. The CDR3 coding sequence is TGCAGCGTTGTCCCGGGGGGGACTGAAGCTTTCTTT. Full variable domain (remainder filled in from reference TRBV29-1 and TRBJ1-1): SAVISQKPSRDICQRGTSLTIQCQVDSQVTMMFWYRQQPGQSLTLIATANQGSEATYESGFVIDKFPISRPNLTFSTLTVSNMSPEDSSIYLCSVVPGGTEAFFGQGTRLTVV.

The V and J genes are TRBV3-1 (or the pseudogene TRBV3-2) and TRBJ2-1; TRBD1 matches 8 bases. The ends lost 0 bases at V and 15 bases at J; junction bases unmatched: 10. The germline gives CDR1 LGHDT, CDR2 YNNKEL (reference sequence). CDR3 length equals 14 residues. This CDR3 reads CASSQDWQGAPLFF. CDR3 sequence (DNA): TGTGCCAGCAGCCAAGATTGGCAGGGGGCTCCACTGTTCTTC.

V and J are TRBV18 and TRBJ1-2, with TRBD1 as a possible D gene (5 bases). V was trimmed by 3 bases and J by 4 bases, leaving 12 bases between them. CDR1 KGHSH and CDR2 LQKENI come from the germline V gene. The CDR3 is 14 amino acids. This CDR3 reads CASSPRRDFYGYTF. CDR3 bases: TGTGCCAGCTCACCGAGGCGGGACTTCTATGGCTACACCTTC.

The gene calls are TRBV10-3 and TRBJ2-5; 11 nucleotides match TRBD1. After removal of 10 bases from V and 4 bases from J, the junction contained 5 bases not matched to a gene. The CDR3 spans 13 residues. The germline V gene has CDR1 ENHRY and CDR2 SYGVKD. The CDR3 DNA reads TGTGCCACGGGACAGGGGGTTTCAGAGACCCAGTACTTC. This sequence encodes CATGQGVSETQYF.

The CDR3 nucleotides are TGTGCCAGCAGTTGGGGCAGCAGGACTGAAGCTTTCTTT. This encodes CASSWGSRTEAFF. V gene TRBV6-5 combines with J gene TRBJ1-1, with D possibly matching TRBD1 (5 bases). V dropped 4 bases and J dropped 5 bases, with 11 bases sitting between them. There are 13 residues in the CDR3. Germline V gene data show CDR1 as MNHEY and CDR2 as SVGAGI.

This chain links TRBV27 with TRBJ1-1; D is unresolved. V dropped 4 bases and J dropped 1 base, with 10 bases sitting between them. The CDR3 is 14 residues long. Germline CDR1 and CDR2: MNHEY and SMNVEV (reference sequence). The CDR3 sequence is CASSSSEANTEAFF. The CDR3 bases are TGTGCCAGCAGTTCCTCAGAGGCGAACACTGAAGCTTTCTTT.

The chain has TRBV5-1 and TRBJ2-1, with D perhaps TRBD2 (5 bases). The CDR3 spans 16 residues. With 0 bases removed from V and 0 bases from J, the gap between germline ends came to 10 bases. Germline assignment: CDR1 SGHRS and CDR2 YFSETQ. CDR3 sequence: CASSLESGDSYNEQFF. The CDR3 region has the DNA TGCGCCAGCAGCTTGGAGAGCGGAGACTCCTACAATGAGCAGTTCTTC.

J is TRBJ1-1 and V is TRBV6-1; perhaps TRBD1 as D (6 bases). The CDR3 covers 14 residues. V was trimmed by 2 bases and J by 7 bases, leaving 14 bases between them. Germline CDR1 is MNHNS and CDR2 is SASEGT. CDR3: CASSEMWDNFEAFF. DNA for the CDR3: TGTGCCAGCAGTGAAATGTGGGACAATTTTGAAGCTTTCTTT.

The chain employs TRBV7-6 and TRBJ2-5; unclear D gene. Trimming stripped 5 bases from V and 2 bases from J, with 3 bases between. The CDR3 runs to 11 residues. CDR1 and CDR2 (germline): SGHVS, FNYEAQ. The CDR3 DNA is TGTGCCAGCAGCCCACAAGAGACCCAGTACTTC. It yields the protein CASSPQETQYF.

The chain's CDR3 is CASQGARGTEAFF. CDR3 coding DNA: TGTGCCAGTCAGGGGGCGCGGGGCACTGAAGCTTTCTTT. The chain combines TRBV3-1 (or the pseudogene TRBV3-2) with TRBJ1-1, with 8 bases identical to TRBD1. With V trimmed by 9 bases and J by 4 bases, 7 bases remained unmatched. CDR1 is LGHDT, CDR2 YNNKEL, per germline (reference sequence). This CDR3 region has 13 residues.

V usage is TRBV2 and J usage is TRBJ2-1, with TRBD2 identical over 8 bases. The CDR3 loop spans 16 amino acids. In germline, CDR1 is SNHLY, CDR2 FYNNEI. After removal of 6 bases from V and 1 base from J, the junction contained 8 bases not matched to a gene. This CDR3 is CASRDQAGGSYNEQFF. In DNA, the CDR3 is TGTGCCAGCAGAGACCAGGCGGGGGGTTCCTACAATGAGCAGTTCTTC.

This chain links TRBV27 with TRBJ2-1; the match to TRBD2 covers 9 bases. CDR3 length: 23 residues. Trimming took 6 bases from V and 4 from J; bases not matched to a gene: 31. Germline CDR1 MNHEY, CDR2 SMNVEV (reference sequence). The CDR3 bases are TGTGCCAGCAGCCGAGTCACGGGGGGGGGACTAGCCTTTCAAGCTAATAAGTACAATGAGCAGTTCTTC. Its protein is CASSRVTGGGLAFQANKYNEQFF.

The rearrangement links TRBV10-3 to TRBJ1-4, with 8 bases identical to TRBD1. V was clipped by 6 bases and J by 4 bases; unmatched bases: 1. This CDR3 has 13 residues. In germline, CDR1 is ENHRY, CDR2 SYGVKD. The CDR3 sequence is CAIRGQGNEKLFF. The CDR3 nucleotides are TGTGCCATCAGAGGACAGGGTAATGAAAAACTGTTTTTT.

This chain connects TRBV15 to TRBJ2-1; weak D call: TRBD2 (6 bases). V was cut by 0 bases and J by 9 bases, with 18 bases left in between. The CDR3 runs to 16 residues. Germline CDR1 is LNHNV and CDR2 is YYDKDF (reference sequence). The CDR3 loop reads CATSRDLKGGSGEQFF. The CDR3 nucleotides are TGTGCCACCAGCAGAGATCTAAAGGGAGGATCCGGTGAGCAGTTCTTC.

V and J are TRBV24-1 and TRBJ2-1; 9 positions match TRBD1. With 4 bases clipped from V and 8 bases from J, the junction kept 11 bases outside the gene matches. The CDR3 is 16 residues long. CDR1 and CDR2 (germline): KGHDR, SFDVKD. In nucleotides, the CDR3 is TGTGCCACCAGTGAAATTCCGGGACAGGGCAAGGATGAGCAGTTCTTC. Its protein product is CATSEIPGQGKDEQFF.

The chain employs TRBV4-2 and TRBJ1-2; D perhaps matches TRBD1 (5 bases). Germline CDR1 reads LGHNA; CDR2 reads YNFKEQ. The CDR3 spans 14 residues. V was cut by 3 bases and J by 0 bases, with 8 bases left in between. The CDR3 loop reads CASSHPTANYGYTF. The CDR3 DNA is TGTGCCAGCAGCCATCCGACAGCTAACTATGGCTACACCTTC.

The chain joins TRBV5-6 to TRBJ2-5; no definite D call. Germline V gene lookup returns CDR1 SGHDT and CDR2 YYEEEE. V lost 7 bases and J 5 bases, leaving 15 bases between the germline ends. The CDR3 spans 13 residues. CDR3 residues: CASSGLRPETQYF. CDR3 DNA sequence: TGTGCCAGCTCCGGCCTCAGGCCGGAGACCCAGTACTTC.

In this sample, this clone turned up once. The chain is built from TRBV28 and TRBJ2-2; 7 nucleotides line up with TRBD1. CDR1 is MDHEN, CDR2 SYDVKM, per germline. This CDR3 has 16 residues. The V gene end was trimmed by 3 bases and the J gene end by 0 bases; junction bases not matched to a gene: 4. In DNA, the CDR3 is TGTGCCAGCAGTTTTGGTGGGACAGCGAACACCGGGGAGCTGTTTTTT. Residues: CASSFGGTANTGELFF.

The rearrangement joins TRBV19 to TRBJ2-6; D call uncertain. This CDR3 has 15 amino acids. Germline lookup yields CDR1 LNHDA and CDR2 SQIVND (reference sequence). V lost 5 bases, J lost 4 bases, and 12 bases lay in between. The DNA of the CDR3 is TGTGCCAGTAGTTCCAACTCCCTCGGGGCCAACGTCCTGACTTTC. It yields the protein CASSSNSLGANVLTF.